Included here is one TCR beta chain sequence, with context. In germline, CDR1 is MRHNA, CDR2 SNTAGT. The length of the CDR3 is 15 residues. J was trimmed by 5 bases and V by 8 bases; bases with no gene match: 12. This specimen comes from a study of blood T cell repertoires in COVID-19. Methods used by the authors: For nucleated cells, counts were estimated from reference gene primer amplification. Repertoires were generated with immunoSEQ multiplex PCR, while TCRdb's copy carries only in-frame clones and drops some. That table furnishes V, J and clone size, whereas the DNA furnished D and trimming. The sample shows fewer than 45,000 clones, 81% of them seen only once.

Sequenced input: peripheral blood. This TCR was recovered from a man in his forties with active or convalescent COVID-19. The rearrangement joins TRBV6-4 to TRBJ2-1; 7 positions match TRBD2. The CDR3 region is CASSLAGDSHNEQFF. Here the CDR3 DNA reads TGTGCCAGCTCTCTGGCGGGAGACTCTCACAATGAGCAGTTCTTC.